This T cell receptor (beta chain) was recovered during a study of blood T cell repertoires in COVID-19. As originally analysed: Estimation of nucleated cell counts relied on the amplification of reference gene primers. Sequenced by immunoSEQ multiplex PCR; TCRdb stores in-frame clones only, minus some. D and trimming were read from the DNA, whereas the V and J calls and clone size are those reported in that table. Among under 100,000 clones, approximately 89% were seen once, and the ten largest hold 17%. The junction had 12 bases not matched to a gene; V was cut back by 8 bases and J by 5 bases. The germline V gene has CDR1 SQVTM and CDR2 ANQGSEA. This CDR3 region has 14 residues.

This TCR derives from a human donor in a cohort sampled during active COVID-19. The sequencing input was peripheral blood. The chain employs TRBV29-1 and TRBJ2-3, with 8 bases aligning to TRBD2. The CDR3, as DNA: TGCAGCCTGGCCCTCTCCGGGGGGGGAGATACGCAGTATTTT. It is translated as CSLALSGGGDTQYF.